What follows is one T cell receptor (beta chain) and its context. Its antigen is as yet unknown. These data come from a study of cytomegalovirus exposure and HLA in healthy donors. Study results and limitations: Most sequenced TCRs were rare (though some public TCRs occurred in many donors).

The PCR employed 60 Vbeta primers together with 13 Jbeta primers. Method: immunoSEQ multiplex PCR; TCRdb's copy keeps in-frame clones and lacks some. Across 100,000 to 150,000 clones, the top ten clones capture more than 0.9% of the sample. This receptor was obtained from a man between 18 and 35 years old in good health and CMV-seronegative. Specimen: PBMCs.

The CDR3, as DNA: TGTGCCAGCAGTTCATACGAGGGACTAGCGGGGAGGCAGCAGTACTTC. This codes for CASSSYEGLAGRQQYF. This sequence joins TRBV7-2 and TRBJ2-7, with 13 bases fitting TRBD2. Germline CDR1 and CDR2: SGHTA and FQGNSA. Trimming at V came to 6 bases and at J to 8 bases, leaving 13 bases not matched to a gene. CDR3 size: 16 residues.